This TCR beta chain originates from a study of control samples from healthy donors and cancer patients. Germline V CDR1 and CDR2: MNHNS, SASEGT. The V end was cut by 4 bases, the J end by 1 base, with 22 bases between. The length of the CDR3 is 18 residues. Assay used: immunoSEQ multiplex PCR; TCRdb lists only in-frame clones, some missing. The sample contains about 60,000 clones, roughly 95% of which appear only once. Sequences were obtained from blood. The chain carries TRBV6-1 and TRBJ1-1; no firm D call. The origin of this receptor is a woman younger than 30 in good health. As DNA, the CDR3 is TGTGCCAGCAGTGGAGGTGCCCCGCTCGGTCCGGGGAACACTGAAGCTTTCTTT. Translated, it gives CASSGGAPLGPGNTEAFF.